The 8 T cell receptor beta chains reported below all come from one sample, sequenced in a study of blood T cell repertoires in COVID-19. The protocol was immunoSEQ multiplex PCR, while the TCRdb copy is restricted to in-frame clones and leaves out a portion. In the table there are approximately 25,000 clones, about two thirds of which are singletons. Sample: peripheral blood. These receptors originate from a woman at least 80 years old with acute or convalescent COVID-19.

The rearrangement links TRBV5-6 to TRBJ2-1, with a weak D call TRBD1 (5 bases). The V gene's germline CDR1 is SGHDT and CDR2 YYEEEE. This CDR3 is 13 amino acids long. Deletions cut 4 bases from V and 10 bases from J, with 15 bases between. The CDR3 DNA reads TGTGCCAGCAGCGTGGCAGGGCCCGGGGAGCAGTTCTTC. As protein: CASSVAGPGEQFF.

The chain uses TRBV9 and TRBJ2-1; TRBD2 might be the D (7 bases). The CDR3 is 16 residues long. Per the germline V gene, CDR1 is SGDLS and CDR2 is YYNGEE. V was cut by 3 bases and J by 8 bases, with 21 bases left in between. The CDR3 coding sequence is TGTGCCAGCAGCGAGGGAGGGGGAGGGCGGTCGGATGAGCAGTTCTTC. Translation: CASSEGGGGRSDEQFF.

The chain uses TRBV7-2 and TRBJ1-5; the match to TRBD1 covers 7 bases. V shed 3 bases, J shed 6 bases, and the junction held 5 bases outside the gene matches. Germline V gene sequence: CDR1 SGHTA, CDR2 FQGNSA. CDR3 length: 14 amino acids. The CDR3 here is CASSLVGTAQPQHF. The CDR3 bases are TGTGCCAGCAGCTTGGTCGGGACAGCTCAGCCCCAGCATTTT.

The J gene is TRBJ1-2, the V gene TRBV27, with TRBD1 identical over 7 bases. The CDR3 is made up of 13 amino acids. Germline-derived CDR1 and CDR2 are MNHEY and SMNVEV (reference sequence). Trimming cost V 8 bases and J 7 bases; bases outside gene matches: 10. The CDR3 nucleotides are TGTGCCAGCGGTCTACCAGGGGGGCCTGGCTACACCTTC. It is translated as CASGLPGGPGYTF.

This clone turned up a few times. The chain recombines TRBV27 with TRBJ1-6; TRBD1 agrees at 7 bases. The CDR3 spans 15 residues. V lost 3 bases to trimming and J lost 6 bases; unmatched junction nucleotides: 5. Per germline, CDR1 MNHEY and CDR2 SMNVEV (reference sequence). This chain's CDR3 is CASSFYQGGNSPLHF. In DNA form, the CDR3 reads TGTGCCAGCAGTTTTTATCAGGGGGGTAATTCACCCCTCCACTTT.

Only a few counts were recorded for this clone. The CDR3 coding sequence is TGTGCCAGCAGCGTTCAGAACACTGAAGCTTTCTTT. Encoded protein: CASSVQNTEAFF. V gene TRBV9 combines with J gene TRBJ1-1; D gene uncertain. Germline V gene sequence: CDR1 SGDLS, CDR2 YYNGEE. The V gene lost 2 bases and the J gene lost 1 base, with 3 bases spanning the gap. The CDR3 is 12 residues long.

V usage is TRBV2 and J usage is TRBJ1-4; D is perhaps TRBD1 (6 bases). The CDR3 spans 14 residues. Germline V gives CDR1 SNHLY, CDR2 FYNNEI. Trimming took off 3 bases at V and 8 bases at J, with 13 bases between the two ends. The CDR3 region has the DNA TGTGCCAGCAGTGACCGCAGGGGATGGGAAAAACTGTTTTTT. This sequence encodes CASSDRRGWEKLFF.

The chain uses TRBV7-9 and TRBJ2-1; D may be TRBD2 (6 bases). Trimming removed 5 bases from V and 7 bases from J, with 9 bases in between. Germline V lookup: CDR1 SEHNR, CDR2 FQNEAQ (reference sequence). The CDR3 consists of 12 residues. The CDR3 sequence: CASSGAGNEQFF. CDR3 coding DNA: TGTGCCAGCAGCGGCGCGGGGAATGAGCAGTTCTTC.